This TCR beta chain is drawn from a study of cytomegalovirus exposure and HLA in healthy donors. This PCR relied on a set of 60 Vbeta primers and 13 Jbeta primers. This table comes from immunoSEQ multiplex PCR, and its TCRdb copy is limited to in-frame clones, with some not included. The sample includes 120,000 or so clones, about two thirds of them seen just once. V dropped 2 bases and J dropped 0; count of bases not matched to a gene: 10. This CDR3 has 19 amino acids. Germline CDR1 is WSHSY and CDR2 is SAAADI. Study-level findings and limits: Several of the most significant clusters were apparently associated with common viral pathogens in a later analysis. Productive status was seen about 87% or about 30% of the time for most TCR beta V segments in an earlier analysis. The dataset shows that most TCR sequences were rare, while some public TCRs occurred in many donors.

This clone was seen a handful of times. Antigen: not known. This sequence was found in a man younger than 45 in good health and CMV-seronegative. The chain carries TRBV10-2 and TRBJ1-4; 9 nucleotides line up with TRBD1. Sequencing was performed on PBMCs. CDR3 sequence: CASSEAGQGNSPTNEKLFF. The DNA of the CDR3 is TGCGCCAGCAGTGAGGCGGGACAGGGCAATTCCCCAACTAATGAAAAACTGTTTTTT.